Following are 32 T cell receptor beta chains from one sample sequenced in a study of shared clonotypes between healthy human individuals. TCRdb's table, derived via immunoSEQ multiplex PCR, lists solely in-frame clones and lacks some. Here the sample spans about 2.1 million clones, 90% to 95% being singletons. CD45RO-negative cells were positively selected for CCR7, leaving out terminally differentiated effector memory CD45RA+ cells. Sequenced sample: naive CD8+ T cells from PBMCs. Receptors were obtained from a man aged 18 to 30 in good health. Some clones in this sample may be carry-over from other donors' samples.

V usage is TRBV4-1 and J usage is TRBJ2-1; TRBD2 matches 13 bases. Germline-derived CDR1 and CDR2 are MGHRA and YSYEKL. The length of the CDR3 is 19 residues. V shed 0 bases, J shed 7 bases, and the junction held 12 bases outside the gene matches. Here the CDR3 reads CASSQDREKGLAGVNEQFF. The CDR3 coding sequence is TGCGCCAGCAGCCAAGATCGTGAGAAAGGACTAGCGGGAGTTAATGAGCAGTTCTTC.

This clone was recorded only once. The chain is built from TRBV7-9 and TRBJ1-5; D is ambiguous. Trimming removed 8 bases from V and 10 bases from J, with 15 bases in between. The germline CDR1 and CDR2 sequences are SEHNR and FQNEAQ (reference sequence). CDR3 size: 12 residues. CDR3 bases: TGTGCCAGCGCTTGGGGTTATGGCCCCCAGCATTTT. It translates to CASAWGYGPQHF.

V gene TRBV29-1 combines with J gene TRBJ2-1; 9 bases align to TRBD1. The ends lost 7 bases at V and 7 bases at J; junction bases unmatched: 8. Germline V gene sequence: CDR1 SQVTM, CDR2 ANQGSEA. This CDR3 comprises 13 residues. The CDR3: CSAETGGKNEQFF. The CDR3 nucleotides are TGCAGCGCCGAGACAGGGGGGAAGAATGAGCAGTTCTTC.

The rearrangement joins TRBV7-9 to TRBJ2-7; D gene ambiguous. Deletions cut 5 bases from V and 0 bases from J, with 8 bases between. The CDR3 spans 13 residues. CDR1 and CDR2 from the germline V gene are SEHNR and FQNEAQ (reference sequence). CDR3 in amino acids: CASSPLNSYEQYF. CDR3 sequence (DNA): TGTGCCAGCAGCCCCTTGAACTCCTACGAGCAGTACTTC.

The rearrangement uses TRBV27 and TRBJ1-2; 7 bases are shared with TRBD1. Germline lookup yields CDR1 MNHEY and CDR2 SMNVEV (reference sequence). The CDR3 has 14 residues. J gave up 6 bases and V 4 bases, and 8 bases lay outside the gene matches. The CDR3 coding sequence is TGTGCCAGCAGTTCCCGAGGACAGGCGGATGGCTACACCTTC. Residues: CASSSRGQADGYTF.

The chain has TRBV18 and TRBJ2-2; tentatively, D is TRBD2 (6 bases). V was pared by 3 bases and J by 0 bases, with 11 bases between. This CDR3 comprises 16 residues. The germline V gene has CDR1 KGHSH and CDR2 LQKENI. DNA of the CDR3: TGTGCCAGCTCACCGGGGGGAATAGCGAACACCGGGGAGCTGTTTTTT. As protein: CASSPGGIANTGELFF.

V and J are TRBV5-1 and TRBJ1-5; 9 bases align to TRBD1. The V and J ends lost 0 bases and 3 bases, in that order; junction bases with no gene match: 4. The CDR3 has 16 amino acids. Germline assignment: CDR1 SGHRS and CDR2 YFSETQ. As DNA, the CDR3 is TGCGCCAGCAGCTTGGAGGGACAGGGCTCCAATCAGCCCCAGCATTTT. Residues: CASSLEGQGSNQPQHF.

The J gene is TRBJ1-1, the V gene TRBV7-9; D remains ambiguous. CDR1 is SEHNR and CDR2 is FQNEAQ in the germline V gene (reference sequence). Between the trimmed V and J ends, which lost 8 bases and 3 bases, there was a span of 13 bases. This CDR3 comprises 13 residues. The CDR3 sequence is CASPPNGDTEAFF. The CDR3 DNA is TGTGCCAGCCCACCCAACGGTGACACTGAAGCTTTCTTT.

The chain joins TRBV19 to TRBJ2-7; D is perhaps TRBD1 (6 bases). With 6 bases removed from V and 0 bases from J, the gap between germline ends came to 21 bases. Germline loops: CDR1 LNHDA, CDR2 SQIVND (reference sequence). The length of the CDR3 is 17 residues. CDR3 protein: CASRKATGQKTSYEQYF. The DNA of the CDR3 is TGTGCCAGTAGAAAGGCAACCGGACAGAAGACCTCCTACGAGCAGTACTTC.

V usage is TRBV4-3 and J usage is TRBJ2-7; TRBD2 agrees at 8 bases. Germline CDR1 reads LGHNA; CDR2 reads YSLEER. The junction had 10 bases not matched to a gene; V was cut back by 0 bases and J by 6 bases. The CDR3 totals 16 residues. CDR3 sequence reads: CASSQDGGLGGREQYF. In nucleotides, the CDR3 is TGCGCCAGCAGCCAAGATGGGGGACTAGGTGGACGCGAGCAGTACTTC.

A remark on this clone: Distinct nucleotide sequences in the sample also encode this CDR3. CDR3 DNA sequence: TGTGCCAGCAGCCCGGGGGACAGGGGCGAGCAGTACTTC. Residues: CASSPGDRGEQYF. The chain links TRBV9 to TRBJ2-7; 10 nucleotides line up with TRBD1. Germline CDR1 is SGDLS and CDR2 is YYNGEE. The CDR3 has 13 residues. With 4 bases clipped from V and 6 bases from J, the junction kept 4 bases outside the gene matches.

This clone was seen just once. This chain links TRBV30 with TRBJ2-7; D could derive from TRBD1 or TRBD2 (5 bases each). From germline, CDR1 is GTSNPN and CDR2 SVGIG (reference sequence). V dropped 3 bases and J dropped 2 bases, with 17 bases sitting between them. The CDR3 extends over 15 amino acids. In DNA, the CDR3 is TGTGCCTGGAGGGACCCGGATACGGGGCCCTACGAGCAGTACTTC. This codes for CAWRDPDTGPYEQYF.

The rearrangement joins TRBV4-3 to TRBJ1-4; a possible D gene is TRBD1 (6 bases). The CDR3 totals 15 residues. Germline V gene data show CDR1 as LGHNA and CDR2 as YSLEER. Trimming cost V 3 bases and J 0 bases, with 8 bases left between them. CDR3: CASSHDRSTNEKLFF. The CDR3 DNA sequence: TGCGCCAGCAGCCACGACAGGTCAACTAATGAAAAACTGTTTTTT.

This chain connects TRBV27 to TRBJ2-3, with TRBD2 matching 8 bases. Germline values: CDR1 MNHEY, CDR2 SMNVEV (reference sequence). The CDR3 sequence is 18 residues long. The V gene end was trimmed by 2 bases and the J gene end by 1 base; junction bases not matched to a gene: 11. CDR3 sequence: CASSLIPFAGGRTDTQYF. The DNA for the CDR3 is TGTGCCAGCAGTTTAATTCCGTTTGCGGGAGGCCGCACAGATACGCAGTATTTT.

V usage is TRBV30 and J usage is TRBJ2-3; D uncertain. V was shortened by 0 bases and J by 10 bases, with 11 bases between the two germline ends. The CDR3 is 12 residues long. Germline assignment: CDR1 GTSNPN and CDR2 SVGIG (reference sequence). The CDR3 is CAWSVGQKAQYF. The CDR3 DNA is TGTGCCTGGAGTGTAGGGCAGAAGGCGCAGTATTTT.

J is TRBJ2-1 and V is TRBV4-1; perhaps TRBD2 as D (6 bases). This CDR3 region has 16 residues. Germline-derived CDR1 and CDR2 are MGHRA and YSYEKL. The V and J ends lost 0 bases and 2 bases respectively, with 11 bases between them. The CDR3 protein is CASSQDPGLPYNEQFF. DNA for the CDR3: TGCGCCAGCAGCCAAGATCCAGGACTACCCTACAATGAGCAGTTCTTC.

This clone was seen a single time. The V gene is TRBV11-2, the J gene TRBJ2-5; D is possibly TRBD1 or TRBD2 (5 bases each). Germline-derived CDR1 and CDR2 are SGHAT and FQNNGV. V lost 5 bases to trimming and J lost 11 bases, with 30 bases between them. This CDR3 comprises 17 residues. CDR3 sequence reads: CASSPGTRIAREDEQYF. The DNA of the CDR3 is TGTGCCAGCAGCCCCGGGACGAGGATAGCTCGGGAAGATGAGCAGTACTTC. Full variable domain (rest looked up from reference TRBV11-2 and TRBJ2-5): EAGVAQSPRYKIIEKRQSVAFWCNPISGHATLYWYQQILGQGPKLLIQFQNNGVVDDSQLPKDRFSAERLKGVDSTLKIQPAKLEDSAVYLCASSPGTRIAREDEQYFGPGTRLLVL.

V and J are TRBV27 and TRBJ1-1; 10 bases line up with TRBD1. In germline, CDR1 is MNHEY, CDR2 SMNVEV (reference sequence). V trimming: 6 bases; J trimming: 5 bases; junction bases outside the gene matches: 6. This CDR3 contains 14 residues. Here the CDR3 DNA reads TGTGCCAGCAGAGGGACAGGGGTTGGAACTGAAGCTTTCTTT. It translates to CASRGTGVGTEAFF.

This chain joins TRBV27 and TRBJ2-1; 10 bases fit TRBD1. CDR1 and CDR2 (germline): MNHEY, SMNVEV (reference sequence). V trimming: 3 bases; J trimming: 8 bases; junction bases outside the gene matches: 10. The CDR3 loop spans 16 amino acids. Here the CDR3 reads CASSFLRDRGIDEQFF. In nucleotides, the CDR3 is TGTGCCAGCAGTTTCCTCCGGGACAGGGGCATCGATGAGCAGTTCTTC.

This chain uses TRBV7-4 with TRBJ1-5; tentatively, D is TRBD1 (5 bases). The V gene's germline CDR1 is SGHVT and CDR2 SQSDAQ. This CDR3 region has 16 residues. V gave up 5 bases and J gave up 2 bases, with 16 bases separating them. CDR3 bases: TGTGCCAGCAGCCCCTGTCCGGGACCGGGCAATCAGCCCCAGCATTTT. The encoded protein is CASSPCPGPGNQPQHF.

The chain carries TRBV10-2 and TRBJ2-7, with 8 bases aligning to TRBD1. This CDR3 region has 14 residues. With 4 bases clipped from V and 3 bases from J, the junction kept 5 bases outside the gene matches. Germline assignment: CDR1 WSHSY and CDR2 SAAADI. CDR3: CASSGLGQVYEQYF. DNA for the CDR3: TGCGCCAGCAGTGGGCTGGGACAGGTCTACGAGCAGTACTTC.

This rearrangement joins TRBV28 to TRBJ1-1; D unresolved. This CDR3 has 13 amino acids. V was shortened by 2 bases and J by 3 bases, with 7 bases between the two germline ends. Germline CDR1 reads MDHEN; CDR2 reads SYDVKM. DNA of the CDR3: TGTGCCAGCAGTTTAGGAGAGGACACTGAAGCTTTCTTT. As protein: CASSLGEDTEAFF.

V gene TRBV2 combines with J gene TRBJ2-7; either TRBD1 or TRBD2 may supply D (5 bases each). Germline CDR1 is SNHLY and CDR2 is FYNNEI. This CDR3 contains 15 residues. Trimming pared 4 bases from V and 0 bases from J, leaving 13 bases between. DNA of the CDR3: TGTGCCAGCAGTGGCCGGGGCCAGCGCTCCTACGAGCAGTACTTC. Its protein is CASSGRGQRSYEQYF.

The CDR3 bases are TGTGCCAGCAGCTTAGCGGCGGGGGCCTCCTACGAGCAGTACTTC. This gives the protein CASSLAAGASYEQYF. The rearrangement joins TRBV11-3 to TRBJ2-5; TRBD2 is a possible D gene (7 bases). The DNA end lines up better with TRBJ2-7; the J call may be wrong. Germline assignment: CDR1 SGHNT and CDR2 YENEEA. There are 15 residues in the CDR3.

J is TRBJ2-2 and V is TRBV5-4, with TRBD2 identical over 13 bases. The CDR3 is 16 residues long. Germline V gene lookup returns CDR1 SGHNT and CDR2 YYREEE (reference sequence). Trimming at V came to 4 bases and at J to 7 bases, leaving 7 bases not matched to a gene. The CDR3 region is CASSPGLAGVNGELFF. CDR3 nucleotide sequence: TGTGCCAGCAGCCCCGGACTAGCGGGAGTTAACGGGGAGCTGTTTTTT.

V is TRBV9 and J is TRBJ2-1, with D hard to call. V dropped 4 bases and J dropped 3 bases, with 11 bases sitting between them. The CDR3 runs to 14 residues. Germline assignment: CDR1 SGDLS and CDR2 YYNGEE. The CDR3 DNA reads TGTGCCAGCAGCCCACGAACGTTCTACAATGAGCAGTTCTTC. Its translation is CASSPRTFYNEQFF. Complete variable domain (other parts from reference TRBV9 and TRBJ2-1): DSGVTQTPKHLITATGQRVTLRCSPRSGDLSVYWYQQSLDQGLQFLIQYYNGEERAKGNILERFSAQQFPDLHSELNLSSLELGDSALYFCASSPRTFYNEQFFGPGTRLTVL.

This clone was observed once. Other DNA sequences of this sample code for an identical CDR3. DNA for the CDR3: TGTGCCAGCAGCTTATCCCTTACCTACGAGCAGTACTTC. Residues: CASSLSLTYEQYF. The J gene is TRBJ2-7, the V gene TRBV7-9; D gene uncertain. CDR1 is SEHNR and CDR2 is FQNEAQ in the germline V gene (reference sequence). Between the trimmed V and J ends, which lost 2 bases and 2 bases, there was a span of 7 bases. The CDR3 spans 13 residues.

V and J are TRBV5-6 and TRBJ2-3; D perhaps matches TRBD2 (5 bases). V lost 2 bases, J lost 3 bases, and 19 bases lay in between. This CDR3 is built from 17 residues. The germline gives CDR1 SGHDT, CDR2 YYEEEE. This CDR3 is CASSFMEDPLGTDTQYF. DNA for the CDR3: TGTGCCAGCAGCTTCATGGAGGATCCACTGGGAACAGATACGCAGTATTTT.

This sequence joins TRBV19 and TRBJ2-2; 9 bases align to TRBD1. With V trimmed by 7 bases and J by 3 bases, 9 bases remained unmatched. Germline CDR1 LNHDA, CDR2 SQIVND (reference sequence). CDR3 length: 16 amino acids. The DNA for the CDR3 is TGTGCCAGTACTCTCCGGGACAGGGATGACACCGGGGAGCTGTTTTTT. It encodes CASTLRDRDDTGELFF. The whole variable domain, remainder taken from reference TRBV19 and TRBJ2-2, is DGGITQSPKYLFRKEGQNVTLSCEQNLNHDAMYWYRQDPGQGLRLIYYSQIVNDFQKGDIAEGYSVSREKKESFPLTVTSAQKNPTAFYLCASTLRDRDDTGELFFGEGSRLTVL.

This rearrangement joins TRBV7-8 to TRBJ2-5; D call uncertain. Germline-derived CDR1 and CDR2 are SGHVS and FQNEAQ. There are 16 residues in the CDR3. Trimming left V 4 bases short and J 2 bases short, with 17 bases between. The CDR3 protein is CASSSDTDHYQETQYF. The DNA for the CDR3 is TGTGCCAGCAGCTCAGACACAGATCACTATCAAGAGACCCAGTACTTC.

This sequence joins TRBV27 and TRBJ1-2; a possible D gene is TRBD1 (5 bases). Between the trimmed V and J ends, which lost 2 bases and 5 bases, there was a span of 15 bases. Germline CDR1 reads MNHEY; CDR2 reads SMNVEV (reference sequence). The CDR3 contains 15 residues. The CDR3 sequence: CASSLTTRGTYGYTF. CDR3 nucleotides: TGTGCCAGCAGTTTAACTACCCGGGGGACTTATGGCTACACCTTC.

The chain joins TRBV4-1 to TRBJ2-4; no reliable D call. This CDR3 spans 14 amino acids. Trimming took 0 bases from V and 3 from J, leaving 6 bases between them. Germline V CDR1 and CDR2: MGHRA, YSYEKL. The CDR3 loop reads CASSQDARKNIQYF. The CDR3, as DNA: TGCGCCAGCAGCCAAGATGCACGCAAAAACATTCAGTACTTC.